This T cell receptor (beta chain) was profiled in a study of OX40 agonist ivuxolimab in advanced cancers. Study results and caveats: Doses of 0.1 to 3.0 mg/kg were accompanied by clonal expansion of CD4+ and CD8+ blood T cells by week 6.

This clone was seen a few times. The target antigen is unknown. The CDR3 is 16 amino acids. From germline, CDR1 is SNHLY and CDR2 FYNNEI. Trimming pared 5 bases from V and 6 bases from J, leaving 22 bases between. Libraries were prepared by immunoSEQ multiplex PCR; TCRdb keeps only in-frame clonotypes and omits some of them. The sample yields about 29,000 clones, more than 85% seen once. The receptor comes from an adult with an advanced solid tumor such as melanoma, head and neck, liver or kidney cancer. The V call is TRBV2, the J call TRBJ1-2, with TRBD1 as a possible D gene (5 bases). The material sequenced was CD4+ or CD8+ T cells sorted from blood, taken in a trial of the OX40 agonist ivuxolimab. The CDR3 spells CASSRGTSPTGDGYTF. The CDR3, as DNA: TGTGCCAGCAGTCGGGGGACGAGTCCGACGGGAGATGGCTACACCTTC.